The 26 T cell receptor beta chains in this list originate from one sample, sequenced in a study of PD-1 blockade in mismatch repair-deficient tumors. TCRdb keeps only in-frame clones here, not all; method: immunoSEQ multiplex PCR. The data hold 65,000 to 80,000 clones, with 60% to 80% observed a single time. Sample: peripheral blood, taken 2 weeks after starting pembrolizumab. Receptors were obtained from an adult with mismatch repair-deficient cancer.

DNA for the CDR3: TGCGCCAGCAGCCTAACGCCGTTTCGGGGCCCTCAGCCCCAGCATTTT. Translated: CASSLTPFRGPQPQHF. The rearrangement uses TRBV4-1 and TRBJ1-5; possible D gene TRBD1, 5 bases. V was pared by 4 bases and J by 6 bases, with 19 bases between. This CDR3 contains 16 residues. Germline V gene lookup returns CDR1 MGHRA and CDR2 YSYEKL.

V usage is TRBV19 and J usage is TRBJ2-2; D might be TRBD1 (6 bases). The CDR3 loop spans 15 amino acids. The V gene's germline CDR1 is LNHDA and CDR2 SQIVND (reference sequence). V lost 9 bases and J lost 0, with 14 bases in between. For the CDR3, the DNA is TGTGCCAGCCAGACGAGGACAGCGAACACCGGGGAGCTGTTTTTT. Amino acids: CASQTRTANTGELFF.

The chain is built from TRBV6-1 and TRBJ1-2; TRBD1 is a possible D gene (5 bases). There are 14 residues in the CDR3. V lost 6 bases to trimming and J lost 1 base, with 12 bases between them. Germline values: CDR1 MNHNS, CDR2 SASEGT. The CDR3 protein is CASRTQEGNYGYTF. The CDR3 region has the DNA TGTGCCAGCAGGACACAGGAGGGTAACTATGGCTACACCTTC.

The V call is TRBV6-1, the J call TRBJ1-5; D is undetermined. CDR1 and CDR2 (germline): MNHNS, SASEGT. This CDR3 comprises 13 residues. Trimming removed 4 bases from V and 6 bases from J, with 10 bases in between. The CDR3 DNA reads as TGTGCCAGCAGTGCTTTTGGTGGTCAGCCCCAGCATTTT. Translated, it gives CASSAFGGQPQHF.

The rearrangement joins TRBV5-6 to TRBJ1-2, with D unclear. Per the germline V gene, CDR1 is SGHDT and CDR2 is YYEEEE. V was cut by 4 bases and J by 4 bases, with 14 bases left in between. CDR3 size: 14 residues. The CDR3 coding sequence is TGTGCCAGCAGCCCCGATCGAACCCTCTATGGCTACACCTTC. Protein product: CASSPDRTLYGYTF.

V gene TRBV6-6 combines with J gene TRBJ1-1; TRBD1 matches at 8 bases. Germline lookup yields CDR1 MNHNY and CDR2 SVGAGI (reference sequence). This CDR3 is built from 13 residues. V lost 2 bases to trimming and J lost 11 bases; unmatched junction nucleotides: 7. The CDR3 nucleotides read TGTGCCAGCAGTTACAATGGACAGGGAGAGGCTTTCTTT. Translating gives CASSYNGQGEAFF.

The chain is built from TRBV6-4 and TRBJ1-1, with a weak D call TRBD1 (5 bases). The CDR3 runs to 13 residues. Germline CDR1 MRHNA, CDR2 SNTAGT. V lost 5 bases, J lost 5 bases, and 12 bases lay in between. The CDR3 region has the DNA TGTGCCAGCAGTCGGCAGGGAGGGACTGAAGCTTTCTTT. Protein sequence: CASSRQGGTEAFF.

V gene TRBV4-1 combines with J gene TRBJ2-3, with a possible D match to TRBD1 (5 bases). V lost 4 bases and J 4 bases, leaving 15 bases between the germline ends. This CDR3 spans 15 amino acids. CDR1 and CDR2 (germline): MGHRA, YSYEKL. CDR3 residues: CASSLGQGRADTQYF. The CDR3 DNA is TGCGCCAGCAGCCTGGGCCAGGGTAGAGCAGATACGCAGTATTTT.

The rearrangement joins TRBV5-4 to TRBJ2-3; D is unresolved. The V end was cut by 4 bases, the J end by 2 bases, with 5 bases between. Germline assignment: CDR1 SGHNT and CDR2 YYREEE (reference sequence). The CDR3 extends over 12 amino acids. The CDR3 loop reads CASSGPTDTQYF. The CDR3 nucleotides read TGTGCCAGCAGCGGCCCCACAGATACGCAGTATTTT.

The chain combines TRBV21-1 with TRBJ2-1; TRBD2 reflects the table's D call only, with no check against the DNA. TRBV21-1 is reported as a pseudogene. The CDR3 is 14 amino acids. CDR3 coding DNA: TGTGCCAGCCCCCCGCCCGACTGCGACAATGAGCAGTTCTTC. This sequence encodes CASPPPDCDNEQFF.

The J gene is TRBJ1-4, the V gene TRBV2, with a tentative D call TRBD1 (5 bases). V lost 7 bases and J 8 bases, leaving 11 bases between the germline ends. The CDR3 spans 12 residues. Germline lookup yields CDR1 SNHLY and CDR2 FYNNEI. This CDR3 is CASTRRGEKLFF. CDR3 nucleotide sequence: TGTGCCAGCACCCGTCGGGGGGAAAAACTGTTTTTT.

The rearrangement links TRBV4-2 to TRBJ2-5; 12 bases are shared with TRBD2. Germline CDR1 and CDR2: LGHNA and YNFKEQ. V gave up 0 bases and J gave up 9 bases; unmatched junction bases: 14. This CDR3 region has 18 residues. The CDR3 spells CASSQDQASGRARGSQYF. CDR3 sequence (DNA): TGTGCCAGCAGCCAAGATCAGGCTAGCGGGAGGGCCAGGGGGTCCCAGTACTTC.

In this sample, this clone turned up once. The V call is TRBV6-6, the J call TRBJ1-3; D unclear. The CDR3 sequence is 13 residues long. V was pared by 8 bases and J by 0 bases, with 8 bases between. The germline V gene encodes CDR1 MNHNY and CDR2 SVGAGI (reference sequence). The CDR3 nucleotides are TGTGCCAGCGGTGGCAGCTCTGGAAACACCATATATTTT. Its translation: CASGGSSGNTIYF.

CDR3 residues: CASSPRWDHTEAFF. The CDR3 region has the DNA TGTGCCAGCTCACCACGCTGGGACCACACTGAAGCTTTCTTT. The chain employs TRBV18 and TRBJ1-1, with D tentatively TRBD1 (5 bases). Germline lookup yields CDR1 KGHSH and CDR2 LQKENI. This CDR3 has 14 residues. Trimming pared 1 base from V and 3 bases from J, leaving 9 bases between.

J is TRBJ1-1 and V is TRBV7-9; TRBD1 is a possible D gene (6 bases). Germline assignment: CDR1 SEHNR and CDR2 FQNEAQ (reference sequence). V lost 11 bases, J lost 3 bases, and 16 bases lay in between. The length of the CDR3 is 13 residues. CDR3 in amino acids: CAVPGQGHTEAFF. CDR3 DNA sequence: TGTGCCGTCCCGGGGCAGGGGCACACTGAAGCTTTCTTT.

V usage is TRBV9 and J usage is TRBJ1-4; no firm D call. This CDR3 comprises 15 residues. Germline CDR1 SGDLS, CDR2 YYNGEE. Trimming removed 4 bases at V and 3 bases at J, with 13 bases between. The DNA for the CDR3 is TGTGCCAGCAGCCCTCAGACACGACCTAATGAAAAACTGTTTTTT. This gives the protein CASSPQTRPNEKLFF. The whole variable domain, filled in from reference TRBV9 and TRBJ1-4, reads DSGVTQTPKHLITATGQRVTLRCSPRSGDLSVYWYQQSLDQGLQFLIQYYNGEERAKGNILERFSAQQFPDLHSELNLSSLELGDSALYFCASSPQTRPNEKLFFGSGTQLSVL.

The J gene is TRBJ2-3, the V gene TRBV5-1; D gene uncertain. There are 15 residues in the CDR3. Germline V lookup: CDR1 SGHRS, CDR2 YFSETQ. V lost 4 bases and J 0 bases, leaving 12 bases between the germline ends. CDR3 sequence reads: CASSTAGSSTDTQYF. CDR3 sequence (DNA): TGCGCCAGCAGCACCGCAGGTTCCAGCACAGATACGCAGTATTTT.

The rearrangement uses TRBV5-4 and TRBJ2-3, with a possible D match to TRBD1 (5 bases). CDR3 length equals 18 residues. Trimming stripped 6 bases from V and 0 bases from J, with 23 bases between. Germline assignment: CDR1 SGHNT and CDR2 YYREEE (reference sequence). The CDR3, as DNA: TGTGCCAGCAACCCCCTGAATCCTGACAGCACTAGCACAGATACGCAGTATTTT. Translating it yields CASNPLNPDSTSTDTQYF.

V gene TRBV4-1 combines with J gene TRBJ2-7; D remains ambiguous. There are 15 residues in the CDR3. Trimming cost V 5 bases and J 0 bases, with 14 bases left between them. CDR1 and CDR2 from the germline V gene are MGHRA and YSYEKL. This CDR3 reads CASSWWLLSSYEQYF. The CDR3 DNA follows: TGCGCCAGCAGCTGGTGGCTTCTCAGCTCCTACGAGCAGTACTTC.

The count of this clone is one. The chain recombines TRBV9 with TRBJ2-3; 9 bases agree with TRBD1. The V segment lost 4 bases and the J segment 6 bases; nucleotides outside the gene matches: 9. The CDR3 has 15 residues. Germline V lookup: CDR1 SGDLS, CDR2 YYNGEE. DNA for the CDR3: TGTGCCAGCAGCCGGCGGGACAGGGAACCCGATACGCAGTATTTT. This translates into CASSRRDREPDTQYF. Using reference TRBV9 and TRBJ2-3 for the parts outside the CDR3, the full variable domain is DSGVTQTPKHLITATGQRVTLRCSPRSGDLSVYWYQQSLDQGLQFLIQYYNGEERAKGNILERFSAQQFPDLHSELNLSSLELGDSALYFCASSRRDREPDTQYFGPGTRLTVL.

The chain employs TRBV4-2 and TRBJ2-7; 11 positions agree with TRBD1. This CDR3 has 15 residues. V lost 3 bases and J lost 7; bases outside the gene matches: 8. CDR1 is LGHNA and CDR2 is YNFKEQ in the germline V gene. The DNA for the CDR3 is TGTGCCAGCAGCCAGACGGGACAGGGGGTTCAAGAGCAGTACTTC. It specifies CASSQTGQGVQEQYF.

The chain has TRBV5-8 and TRBJ1-5; D is unresolved. Trimming stripped 4 bases from V and 4 bases from J, with 18 bases between. The length of the CDR3 is 16 residues. Germline V gene data show CDR1 as SGHTS and CDR2 as YDEGEE. CDR3 sequence: CASSELHAGGNQPQHF. The CDR3 region has the DNA TGTGCCAGCAGCGAACTACACGCCGGCGGGAATCAGCCCCAGCATTTT.

The J gene is TRBJ2-5, the V gene TRBV19, with a tentative D call TRBD2 (7 bases). This CDR3 is 13 amino acids long. Germline V CDR1 and CDR2: LNHDA, SQIVND (reference sequence). Trimming removed 8 bases from V and 4 bases from J, with 14 bases in between. The CDR3 protein is CASGGGFGETQYF. CDR3 sequence (DNA): TGTGCCAGTGGGGGGGGCTTTGGAGAGACCCAGTACTTC.

V and J are TRBV6-5 and TRBJ1-2; D remains ambiguous. Germline-derived CDR1 and CDR2 are MNHEY and SVGAGI. This CDR3 is built from 11 residues. V lost 8 bases, J lost 4 bases, and 8 bases lay in between. As DNA, the CDR3 is TGTGCCAGCCAGGATAGCTATGGCTACACCTTC. Translating it yields CASQDSYGYTF.

The CDR3 DNA sequence: TGCGCCAGCAGCCCACAGGGGGTCTCCTACGAGCAGTACTTC. This sequence encodes CASSPQGVSYEQYF. The chain uses TRBV5-1 and TRBJ2-7; 8 bases align to TRBD1. CDR1 is SGHRS and CDR2 is YFSETQ in the germline V gene. V dropped 4 bases and J dropped 0; count of bases not matched to a gene: 3. This CDR3 is built from 14 residues.

This sequence joins TRBV5-1 and TRBJ2-7, with TRBD2 identical over 10 bases. CDR3 length: 13 amino acids. V was clipped by 4 bases and J by 5 bases; unmatched bases: 3. CDR1 is SGHRS, CDR2 YFSETQ, per germline. This CDR3 is CASSPGTSDEQYF. In DNA form, the CDR3 reads TGCGCCAGCAGCCCCGGGACTAGCGACGAGCAGTACTTC.